A selection of T cell receptor beta chains follows, all from one sample in a study of T-cell reconstitution after alpha-beta-depleted transplantation in children. TCRdb re-called the PCR reads with MiXCR, one entry per CDR3 protein. The sample holds about 610,000 distinct CDR3 sequences, 25% to 30% seen once. The sample here was PBMCs, taken before TCRalphabeta/CD19-depleted stem cell transplant. These receptors originate from a boy less than two years old with Wiskott-Aldrich syndrome, due to receive a stem cell transplant. CDR3s include the opening cysteine and the closing phenylalanine or tryptophan. Fields, in order: D gene, J gene, CDR3 length, V gene, clone size, CDR3 protein, CDR3 DNA. D genes are given only for firm matches. Rows give clone size only sometimes, using once, few, many, or a class for an expanded clone.

NA | TRBJ2-4 | 11 | TRBV12-3/TRBV12-4 | few | CASRSRNIQYF | TGTGCCAGCAGGTCAAGAAACATTCAGTACTTC
TRBD1 | TRBJ2-3 | 17 | TRBV5-1 | few | CASSPGGGTEITDTQYF | TGCGCCAGCAGCCCCGGAGGTGGGACAGAGATAACAGATACGCAGTATTTT
TRBD2 | TRBJ2-1 | 16 | TRBV19 | few | CASRDLAGGNRNEQFF | TGTGCCAGTAGGGATTTAGCGGGAGGCAATCGGAATGAGCAGTTCTTC
NA | TRBJ2-7 | 16 | TRBV10-3 | few | CAISGRDFLSSYEQYF | TGTGCCATCAGTGGCCGGGACTTCCTAAGCTCCTACGAGCAGTACTTC
TRBD2 | TRBJ2-1 | 16 | TRBV5-6 | NA | CASSFMGGSSYNEQFF | TGTGCCAGCAGCTTCATGGGCGGGAGCTCCTACAATGAGCAGTTCTTC
TRBD2 | TRBJ2-1 | 17 | TRBV5-1 | NA | CASSLAGTSGAYNEQFF | TGCGCCAGCAGCTTGGCCGGTACTAGCGGGGCCTACAATGAGCAGTTCTTC
NA | TRBJ1-2 | 18 | TRBV5-5 | NA | CASSLNFGGLGVVEGYTF | TGTGCCAGCAGCTTGAACTTTGGGGGACTGGGGGTAGTGGAGGGCTACACCTTC
NA | TRBJ2-2 | 15 | TRBV5-1 | NA | CASSFTQGWAGELFF | TGCGCCAGCAGCTTTACCCAGGGGTGGGCCGGGGAGCTGTTTTTT
NA | TRBJ2-7 | 12 | TRBV30 | NA | CAWSLASYEQYF | TGTGCCTGGAGCCTAGCCTCCTACGAGCAGTACTTC
NA | TRBJ1-3 | 14 | TRBV5-1 | few | CVSSLASSGNTIYF | TGCGTCAGCAGCTTGGCCAGCTCTGGAAACACCATATATTTT
TRBD1 | TRBJ1-5 | 14 | TRBV20-1 | NA | CSARRTGPYQPQHF | TGCAGTGCTAGGAGGACAGGACCTTATCAGCCCCAGCATTTT
NA | TRBJ2-3 | 14 | TRBV30 | NA | CAWSSGRDTDTQYF | TGTGCCTGGAGTTCTGGGCGGGACACAGATACGCAGTATTTT
TRBD2 | TRBJ2-5 | 14 | TRBV2 | NA | CADGGGLAQETQYF | TGTGCCGATGGGGGCGGACTAGCACAAGAGACCCAGTACTTC
NA | TRBJ2-5 | 13 | TRBV28 | few | CASSFMVGETQYF | TGTGCCAGCAGTTTTATGGTGGGAGAGACCCAGTACTTC
TRBD2 | TRBJ2-2 | 17 | TRBV12-3/TRBV12-4 | NA | CPSSQGLAGGNTGELFF | TGTCCCAGCAGCCAGGGACTAGCGGGAGGCAACACCGGGGAGCTGTTTTTT
TRBD1 | TRBJ1-2 | 13 | TRBV11-2 | NA | CASSSGQSYGYTF | TGTGCCAGCAGCTCGGGACAGAGCTATGGCTACACCTTC
TRBD1 | TRBJ2-3 | 16 | TRBV24-1 | few | CATSDSGQGVRDTQYF | TGTGCCACCAGTGACTCTGGACAGGGGGTAAGAGATACGCAGTATTTT
TRBD2 | TRBJ2-7 | 16 | TRBV6-2/TRBV6-3 | NA | CASRRLAGTRSYEQYF | TGTGCCAGCAGACGACTAGCGGGAACTAGGTCCTACGAGCAGTACTTC
NA | TRBJ2-1 | 17 | TRBV6-5 | few | CASSYGLVARGGDEQFF | TGTGCCAGCAGTTACGGCCTAGTGGCCAGAGGGGGGGATGAGCAGTTCTTC
TRBD1 | TRBJ1-1 | 13 | TRBV27 | NA | CASSKDRDTEAFF | TGTGCCAGCAGTAAGGACAGGGACACTGAAGCTTTCTTT
TRBD1 | TRBJ1-1 | 14 | TRBV28 | NA | CASSGMDRVTEAFF | TGTGCCAGCAGTGGCATGGACAGGGTCACTGAAGCTTTCTTT
TRBD2 | TRBJ2-2 | 14 | TRBV20-1 | few | CSALAGGTTGELFF | TGCAGTGCTTTAGCGGGAGGTACCACCGGGGAGCTGTTTTTT
TRBD2 | TRBJ2-7 | 14 | TRBV3-1 | few | CASSPLAGRNEQYF | TGTGCCAGCAGCCCGCTAGCGGGCCGGAACGAGCAGTACTTC
NA | TRBJ2-3 | 13 | TRBV5-1 | many | CASSSQGTDTQYF | TGCGCCAGCAGCTCGCAGGGTACAGATACGCAGTATTTT
NA | TRBJ1-4 | 15 | TRBV12-3/TRBV12-4 | NA | CASRGWESGNEKLFF | TGTGCCAGCAGGGGGTGGGAGAGTGGTAATGAAAAACTGTTTTTT
TRBD1 | TRBJ2-5 | 13 | TRBV3-1 | NA | CASSPDRGQTQYF | TGTGCCAGCAGCCCTGACAGGGGGCAGACCCAGTACTTC
NA | TRBJ2-2 | 14 | TRBV28 | few | CASSLRERTGELFF | TGTGCCAGCAGTTTACGGGAGCGCACCGGGGAGCTGTTTTTT
NA | TRBJ2-2 | 16 | TRBV9 | NA | CASSGPGQANTGELFF | TGTGCCAGCAGCGGACCGGGACAAGCGAACACCGGGGAGCTGTTTTTT
NA | TRBJ1-2 | 13 | TRBV7-2 | NA | CASSLRPGAGYTF | TGTGCCAGCAGCCTCCGCCCGGGGGCTGGCTACACCTTC
NA | TRBJ2-7 | 13 | TRBV6-1 | few | CASREGGGREQYF | TGTGCCAGCAGGGAGGGGGGGGGCCGCGAGCAGTACTTC
TRBD2 | TRBJ2-1 | 16 | TRBV7-9 | NA | CASSPQTSGPYNEQFF | TGTGCCAGCAGCCCTCAGACTAGCGGACCCTACAATGAGCAGTTCTTC
NA | TRBJ1-3 | 13 | TRBV30 | few | CALRGGSGNTIYF | TGTGCCCTTCGAGGGGGGTCTGGAAACACCATATATTTT
NA | TRBJ2-5 | 16 | TRBV15 | NA | CATSRDLVDRGETQYF | TGTGCCACCAGCAGAGATCTGGTGGACCGAGGAGAGACCCAGTACTTC
NA | TRBJ1-5 | 15 | TRBV4-1 | NA | CASSQDPGINQPQHF | TGCGCCAGCAGCCAAGATCCAGGGATCAATCAGCCCCAGCATTTT
NA | TRBJ2-1 | 15 | TRBV3-1 | NA | CASRPRGDWANEQFF | TGTGCCAGCAGACCAAGGGGGGACTGGGCCAATGAGCAGTTCTTC
TRBD1 | TRBJ1-6 | 15 | TRBV27 | NA | CASSLGTGGPSPLHF | TGTGCCAGCAGTTTGGGGACAGGGGGCCCTTCACCCCTCCACTTT
NA | TRBJ2-7 | 15 | TRBV5-1 | NA | CASSLTGKSNYEQYF | TGCGCCAGCAGCTTGACAGGGAAGAGTAACTACGAGCAGTACTTC
NA | TRBJ1-6 | 11 | TRBV7-9 | few | CASSPESPLHF | TGTGCCAGCAGCCCTGAATCACCCCTCCACTTT
TRBD1 | TRBJ2-3 | 14 | TRBV5-1 | NA | CASSRDRVTDTQYF | TGCGCCAGCAGCCGGGACAGGGTCACAGATACGCAGTATTTT
NA | TRBJ2-3 | 14 | TRBV2 | NA | CASVVDRGTDTQYF | TGTGCCAGCGTCGTGGACAGAGGAACAGATACGCAGTATTTT
TRBD2 | TRBJ2-3 | 17 | TRBV7-2 | few | CASSLKRGLGRADTQYF | TGTGCCAGCAGCTTAAAGCGCGGACTAGGAAGGGCAGATACGCAGTATTTT
NA | TRBJ2-1 | 15 | TRBV24-1 | many | CATSDLTGTSNEQFF | TGTGCCACCAGTGATTTAACGGGAACTAGCAATGAGCAGTTCTTC
NA | TRBJ2-7 | 14 | TRBV28 | few | CASKGGTVPYEQYF | TGTGCCAGCAAGGGCGGGACGGTCCCCTACGAGCAGTACTTC
TRBD2 | TRBJ2-2 | 15 | TRBV27 | few | CASSFASGTTGELFF | TGTGCCAGCAGTTTCGCTAGCGGGACCACCGGGGAGCTGTTTTTT
TRBD2 | TRBJ2-4 | 14 | TRBV28 | NA | CASSLDPAGDIQYF | TGTGCCAGCAGTTTAGATCCCGCGGGGGACATTCAGTACTTC
NA | TRBJ2-2 | 15 | TRBV30 | NA | CAWSSELAYTGELFF | TGTGCCTGGAGTTCAGAATTGGCCTACACCGGGGAGCTGTTTTTT
TRBD2 | TRBJ2-3 | 15 | TRBV5-4 | few | CASSALAGNTDTQYF | TGTGCCAGCAGCGCACTAGCGGGAAACACAGATACGCAGTATTTT
TRBD2 | TRBJ2-1 | 17 | TRBV28 | NA | CASSLIDQREGLNEQFF | TGTGCCAGCAGTTTAATCGACCAGCGGGAGGGCCTCAATGAGCAGTTCTTC
NA | TRBJ2-5 | 14 | TRBV11-1 | NA | CASILDIYQETQYF | TGTGCCAGCATCCTGGACATCTACCAAGAGACCCAGTACTTC
TRBD2 | TRBJ2-7 | 15 | TRBV20-1 | few | CSARDRQRGPYEQYF | TGCAGTGCTAGAGATCGCCAGCGGGGACCCTACGAGCAGTACTTC
NA | TRBJ1-1 | 15 | TRBV7-2 | few | CASSLARLMNTEAFF | TGTGCCAGCAGCTTAGCCCGCCTCATGAACACTGAAGCTTTCTTT